Listed below are T cell receptor beta chains from one sample, sequenced in a study of blood T cells in healthy people across ages. In TCRdb, the 5' RACE reads were re-called with MiXCR into one record per CDR3 protein. The sample carries approximately 730,000 distinct CDR3 sequences, 50% to 65% recorded once. Material: blood. These receptors were taken from a man at least 80 years old in good health. CDR3s include the opening cysteine and the closing phenylalanine or tryptophan. The D gene is left open where the match is weak. Clone sizes are given selectively: once, few, many, or a class where the clone is expanded.

. TRBJ1-1 few TRBV20-1 TGCAGTGCTCCCAGGCGGATGAACACTGAAGCTTTCTTT CSAPRRMNTEAFF
. TRBJ2-7 . TRBV20-1 TGCAGCCTTCCGCTAGGCGGCCACGAGCAGTACTTC CSLPLGGHEQYF
TRBD1 TRBJ2-3 few TRBV29-1 TGCAGCGCCTGTACTGGACAGGTCCTCACAGATACGCAGTATTTT CSACTGQVLTDTQYF
TRBD2 TRBJ2-1 . TRBV6-6 TGTGCCAGCAGTAAACTAGCGCCCAAGGAAAATGAGCAGTTCTTC CASSKLAPKENEQFF
TRBD2 TRBJ2-1 . TRBV20-1 TGCAGTGCTAGGGCCACTAGCGGGTCCTACAATGAGCAGTTCTTC CSARATSGSYNEQFF
. TRBJ1-2 . TRBV20-1 TGCGTTGAGGTGACAGGACCGAACTATGGCTACACCTTC CVEVTGPNYGYTF
. TRBJ2-7 few TRBV29-1 TGCAGCGTTGGAACAGGGGGGGACTCCTACGAGCAGTACTTC CSVGTGGDSYEQYF
. TRBJ2-3 few TRBV14 TGTGCCAGCAGCCAGGCGGCCAGAGACGCGTATTTT CASSQAARDAYF
TRBD1 TRBJ2-7 . TRBV2 TGTGCCAGCAGGAATACAGGGGAAACCTCCTACGAGCAGTACTTC CASRNTGETSYEQYF
. TRBJ1-4 . TRBV6-6 TGTGCCAGCAGTTGGGGGGGAAAACTGTTTTTT CASSWGGKLFF
. TRBJ2-7 once TRBV5-1 TGCGCCAGCAGTCCGGGCGGGCAGGCCTACGAGCAGTACTTC CASSPGGQAYEQYF
. TRBJ1-6 . TRBV7-2 TGTGCCAGCAGCTTAGCGGCGAGTTCGAATTCACCCCTCCACTTT CASSLAASSNSPLHF
TRBD2 TRBJ2-2 . TRBV7-2 TGTGCCAGCAGCTTAGCGGGTAGCGGGTATTCTGGGGAGTTGTTTTTT CASSLAGSGYSGELFF
TRBD2 TRBJ2-7 . TRBV20-1 TGCAGTGCCCTCCAGCCTAGCGGATCCTGGGAGCAGTACTTC CSALQPSGSWEQYF
. TRBJ2-7 . TRBV7-6 TGTGCCAGCAGCTTAGGGCAGCCCAGCTCCTACGAGCAGTACTTC CASSLGQPSSYEQYF
TRBD1 TRBJ2-3 . TRBV5-5 TGTGCCAGCAGCTTCAGGCCGGGGACAGGAGGCACAGATACGCAGTATTTT CASSFRPGTGGTDTQYF
TRBD1 TRBJ1-1 . TRBV7-8 TGTGCCAGCACCACGGGACAGAGTAAGACGAACACTGAAGCTTTCTTT CASTTGQSKTNTEAFF
TRBD2 TRBJ2-5 . TRBV24-1 TGTGCCACCAGTGAATCTCGTGGCGGGAGCGGGGAGACCCAGTACTTC CATSESRGGSGETQYF
TRBD2 TRBJ2-1 . TRBV7-2 TGTGCCAGCAGACTAGCGGGAGCGGTCAATGAGCAGTTCTTC CASRLAGAVNEQFF
. TRBJ1-2 . TRBV27 TGTGCCAGCAGTTTACGGGCGAACTTACCTATCTATAACTATGGCTACACCTTC CASSLRANLPIYNYGYTF
TRBD2 TRBJ2-7 . TRBV5-1 TGCGCCAGCAGCTTAGGGACTAGCAGGACCTACGAGCAGTACTTC CASSLGTSRTYEQYF
. TRBJ1-2 . TRBV10-3 TGTGCCATCACCGAAACCTCCTGGCGTGGCTACACCTTC CAITETSWRGYTF
TRBD2 TRBJ2-1 . TRBV20-1 TGCAGTGCTAGACGTACGGGGGGGACCGAGTACAATGAGCAGTTCTTC CSARRTGGTEYNEQFF
. TRBJ2-7 . TRBV5-1 TGCGCCAGCAGCCCTCGAAGCGGAGCCTACGAGCAGTACTTC CASSPRSGAYEQYF
. TRBJ2-7 . TRBV27 TGTGCCAGCAGTTTATCTGCAGGGGCGATCTCCTACGAGCAGTACTTC CASSLSAGAISYEQYF
. TRBJ2-3 . TRBV12-3/TRBV12-4 TGTGCCAGCAGCTCCCAGCGGGCTCGGCACAGATACGCGTATTTT CASSSQRARHRYAYF
. TRBJ2-5 . TRBV20-1 TGCAGTGCTAGACGGTGGAGCCAAGAGACCCAGTACTTC CSARRWSQETQYF
. TRBJ2-1 . TRBV20-1 TGCAGTGCACAGGACGGCTTCAGTGAGCAGTTCTTC CSAQDGFSEQFF
. TRBJ2-7 few TRBV20-1 TGCAGTGCCGCTAGCGCAGCCTACGAGCAGTACTTC CSAASAAYEQYF
TRBD2 TRBJ2-7 . TRBV20-1 TGCAGTGCTAGAGATAAGACTAGCGGGATTTCCTACGAGCAGTACTTC CSARDKTSGISYEQYF
. TRBJ2-1 few TRBV21-1 TGTGCCAGCAGCCTACCGACACCCACGGATTTGCAGTTCTTC CASSLPTPTDLQFF
. TRBJ2-3 few TRBV6-2/TRBV6-3 TGTGCCAGCAGTTACCGACGCTATACGCAGTATTTT CASSYRRYTQYF
TRBD1 TRBJ2-3 . TRBV9 TGTGCCAGCAGCGTAGAGGACAGGGGAAAGGATACGCAGTATTTT CASSVEDRGKDTQYF
TRBD1 TRBJ1-5 . TRBV20-1 TGCAGTGCTAGAAATCGGACAGGTCGCAGCAATCAGCCCCAGCATTTT CSARNRTGRSNQPQHF
. TRBJ2-2 . TRBV9 TGTGCCAGCAGCGTTAGTACCGGGGACACCGGGGAGCTGTTTTTT CASSVSTGDTGELFF
TRBD1 TRBJ1-6 few TRBV7-9 TGTGCCAGCAGCTCGACCGGGACAGGGACGGTGAATTCACCCCTCCACTTT CASSSTGTGTVNSPLHF
TRBD2 TRBJ2-1 . TRBV20-1 TGCAGTGCTAGTCGGGCTACTAGCGGGCGCAATGAGCAGTTCTTC CSASRATSGRNEQFF
. TRBJ2-2 . TRBV29-1 TGCAGCGTTCTCCGAGGTTCCCCCGCGAACACCGGGGAGCTGTTTTTT CSVLRGSPANTGELFF
. TRBJ2-1 few TRBV9 TGTGCCAGCAGCACTGGGACTTCCTACAATGAGCAGTTCTTC CASSTGTSYNEQFF
TRBD1 TRBJ1-5 . TRBV20-1 TGCAGTGTTGGCAGGGGGCGCGATCAGCCCCAGCATTTT CSVGRGRDQPQHF
. TRBJ2-7 . TRBV3-1 TGTGCCAGCAGCCAAGATTTGCACGAGCAGTACTTC CASSQDLHEQYF
. TRBJ2-1 . TRBV6-5 TGTGCCAGCAGTTTCCTCAGGCAAAACTCCTACAATGAGCAGTTCTTC CASSFLRQNSYNEQFF
. TRBJ1-1 . TRBV21-1 TGTGCCAGCAAAGGTAGGAGGAACACTGAAGCTTTCTTT CASKGRRNTEAFF
TRBD2 TRBJ2-5 . TRBV6-6 TGTGCCAGCGCAGCGGGAGACTTGGGTGAGACCCAGTACTTC CASAAGDLGETQYF
. TRBJ2-3 . TRBV5-1 TGCGCCAGCACCACCTCTCAGGGCCGAGGAGATACGCAGTATTTT CASTTSQGRGDTQYF
TRBD2 TRBJ2-7 once TRBV3-1 TGTGCCAGCAGCCAAGCCCGGGCGGGAGGGTTGGATGAGCAGTACTTC CASSQARAGGLDEQYF
TRBD1 TRBJ2-7 . TRBV28 TGTGCCAGCAGTCCTCCGGGACAGTCCTACGAGCAGTACTTC CASSPPGQSYEQYF
. TRBJ2-3 few TRBV5-1 TGCGCCAGCAGCTTGCGACTAGGCCAAACTTTGCACAGATACGCGTATTTT CASSLRLGQTLHRYAYF
TRBD2 TRBJ2-1 few TRBV12-3/TRBV12-4 TGTGCCAGCAGACTAGCGGGAGCCTACAATGAGCAGTTCTTC CASRLAGAYNEQFF
. TRBJ1-6 few TRBV12-3/TRBV12-4 TGTGCCAGCAGTTTAGGACAGTCAGGCTCACCCCTCCACTTT CASSLGQSGSPLHF
. TRBJ2-7 . TRBV10-3 TGTGCCATCAGGTCCGTGGGGGCCAGATACAATGAGCAGTACTTC CAIRSVGARYNEQYF
. TRBJ2-7 few TRBV20-1 TGCAGTGCGTCCGGGACTTATAAGAGCTCCTACGAGCAGTACTTC CSASGTYKSSYEQYF
. TRBJ1-2 . TRBV20-1 TGCAGTGGCTTAGGACAAGGCGCGGAAGGCTACACCTTC CSGLGQGAEGYTF
. TRBJ2-5 . TRBV5-1 TGCGCCAGCAGCTTGAGGGGCCAGAACCAAGAGACCCAGTACTTC CASSLRGQNQETQYF
. TRBJ2-7 . TRBV27 TGTGCCAGCAGTTTAATGGGGACCGGGGGGCAAATTTACGAGCAGTACTTC CASSLMGTGGQIYEQYF